Each of the 28 T cell receptor beta chains below was sequenced from the same sample in a study of T cell changes during pregnancy in multiple sclerosis. Repertoires were generated with immunoSEQ multiplex PCR, while TCRdb's copy carries only in-frame clones and drops some. Here the sample spans 50,000 to 65,000 clones, just over 90% being singletons. The material sequenced was peripheral blood, taken in the first trimester of pregnancy. The receptors come from a female donor in good health, enrolled as a control in a pregnancy study.

The chain has TRBV28 and TRBJ2-7, with 7 bases identical to TRBD1. Unmatched junction bases numbered 7, after V lost 10 bases and J lost 4 bases. Germline assignment: CDR1 MDHEN and CDR2 SYDVKM. The CDR3 extends over 12 amino acids. The CDR3 loop is CAISGTAYEQYF. DNA for the CDR3: TGTGCCATCTCCGGGACAGCTTACGAGCAGTACTTC.

The chain recombines TRBV5-1 with TRBJ2-5; 8 positions match TRBD2. Germline lookup yields CDR1 SGHRS and CDR2 YFSETQ. Trimming cost V 3 bases and J 4 bases; bases outside gene matches: 14. The CDR3 has 17 amino acids. The CDR3 protein is CASSSRGGRSRVETQYF. The DNA of the CDR3 is TGCGCCAGCAGCTCCCGGGGGGGGCGGAGTAGAGTAGAGACCCAGTACTTC.

V is TRBV2 and J is TRBJ2-5; D gene unclear. The V gene lost 1 base and the J gene lost 2 bases, with 5 bases spanning the gap. The germline V gene has CDR1 SNHLY and CDR2 FYNNEI. This CDR3 comprises 13 residues. CDR3 DNA: TGTGCCAGCAGTGAAGACTTACAAGAGACCCAGTACTTC. This translates into CASSEDLQETQYF. Complete variable domain (other parts from reference TRBV2 and TRBJ2-5): EPEVTQTPSHQVTQMGQEVILRCVPISNHLYFYWYRQILGQKVEFLVSFYNNEISEKSEIFDDQFSVERPDGSNFTLKIRSTKLEDSAMYFCASSEDLQETQYFGPGTRLLVL.

The chain joins TRBV6-1 to TRBJ1-5; tentative D call: TRBD1 (5 bases). The V and J ends lost 3 bases and 6 bases respectively, with 12 bases between them. The CDR3 consists of 14 residues. Germline V CDR1 and CDR2: MNHNS, SASEGT. DNA for the CDR3: TGTGCCAGCAGTGATGCAGGGTGGGTTCAGCCCCAGCATTTT. Residues: CASSDAGWVQPQHF.

The chain is built from TRBV6-5 and TRBJ1-3; no clear D gene. This CDR3 comprises 15 residues. V was clipped by 0 bases and J by 0 bases, with 6 bases between them. Germline CDR1 reads MNHEY; CDR2 reads SVGAGI. The CDR3 region has the DNA TGTGCCAGCAGTTACTCAAGAGACTCTGGAAACACCATATATTTT. Protein product: CASSYSRDSGNTIYF.

This chain uses TRBV13 with TRBJ1-3; possibly TRBD1 for D (5 bases). Germline-derived CDR1 and CDR2 are PRHDT and FYEKMQ (reference sequence). Trimming cost V 10 bases and J 3 bases, with 16 bases left between them. This CDR3 has 14 residues. The CDR3 DNA follows: TGTGCCACCGCCGGGCAGGGAGGTGGAAACACCATATATTTT. Translation: CATAGQGGGNTIYF.

The rearrangement links TRBV28 to TRBJ2-1; D possibly corresponds to TRBD2 (5 bases). V lost 6 bases and J lost 0, with 9 bases in between. This CDR3 spans 14 amino acids. Germline CDR1 MDHEN, CDR2 SYDVKM. In DNA, the CDR3 is TGTGCCAGCAGCGCGGACTTCTCCTACAATGAGCAGTTCTTC. Encoded protein: CASSADFSYNEQFF.

The genes are TRBV5-1 and TRBJ2-7; 8 bases agree with TRBD2. CDR3 length: 18 residues. The V gene's germline CDR1 is SGHRS and CDR2 YFSETQ. Losses at the gene ends were 0 bases for V and 3 bases for J; bases not matched to a gene: 14. The CDR3 sequence is CASSLELLAGQPDYEQYF. CDR3 sequence (DNA): TGCGCCAGCAGCTTGGAATTATTAGCGGGGCAACCAGACTACGAGCAGTACTTC.

The V call is TRBV28, the J call TRBJ2-7; TRBD2 matches 14 bases. Germline CDR1 and CDR2: MDHEN and SYDVKM. Trimming removed 6 bases from V and 7 bases from J; junction bases left unmatched: 11. CDR3 size: 16 residues. Here the CDR3 DNA reads TGTGCCAGCAGACTTACCGGGACTAGCGGGAGTGGGGAGCAGTACTTC. It codes for CASRLTGTSGSGEQYF.

The chain combines TRBV30 with TRBJ1-2, with a weak D call TRBD1 (6 bases). Germline CDR1 is GTSNPN and CDR2 is SVGIG (reference sequence). V lost 1 base and J lost 4, with 10 bases in between. This CDR3 region has 13 residues. The CDR3 loop reads CAWSATGIYGYTF. The CDR3 DNA reads as TGTGCCTGGAGTGCGACAGGTATCTATGGCTACACCTTC.

This clone was observed a single time. This chain links TRBV5-6 with TRBJ2-7; 9 nucleotides agree with TRBD1. Germline V lookup: CDR1 SGHDT, CDR2 YYEEEE. The CDR3 runs to 15 residues. V gave up 4 bases and J gave up 6 bases; unmatched junction bases: 11. CDR3 coding DNA: TGTGCCAGCAGCGACGTCATCGACAGGGGGTTCGAGCAGTACTTC. It encodes CASSDVIDRGFEQYF.

This clone was seen a single time. The chain carries TRBV27 and TRBJ2-5; perhaps TRBD1 as D (6 bases). Germline V CDR1 and CDR2: MNHEY, SMNVEV (reference sequence). This CDR3 contains 14 residues. Trimming cost V 3 bases and J 3 bases, with 11 bases left between them. As DNA, the CDR3 is TGTGCCAGCAGTTTGGTTCAGGGGAAAGAGACCCAGTACTTC. This sequence encodes CASSLVQGKETQYF.

The chain carries TRBV25-1 and TRBJ2-3; weak D call: TRBD2 (6 bases). The CDR3 covers 14 residues. The V end was cut by 6 bases, the J end by 4 bases, with 14 bases between. Germline CDR1 is MGHDK and CDR2 is SYGVNS. CDR3 residues: CASRRRLVSDTQYF. The CDR3 DNA sequence: TGTGCCAGCAGAAGGAGACTAGTTTCAGATACGCAGTATTTT.

The chain has TRBV19 and TRBJ2-1, with 9 positions matching TRBD1. The germline V gene encodes CDR1 LNHDA and CDR2 SQIVND (reference sequence). The length of the CDR3 is 21 residues. The junction had 16 bases not matched to a gene; V was cut back by 1 base and J by 0 bases. CDR3 nucleotide sequence: TGTGCCAGTAGTATAGTTAAAGGCGGGACAGGGACGAGTAGCTCCTACAATGAGCAGTTCTTC. Translation: CASSIVKGGTGTSSSYNEQFF.

In its sample, this clone was seen a few times. The chain combines TRBV18 with TRBJ2-3, with 9 bases aligning to TRBD2. Per germline, CDR1 KGHSH and CDR2 LQKENI. Losses at the gene ends were 2 bases for V and 4 bases for J; bases not matched to a gene: 13. There are 18 residues in the CDR3. CDR3: CASSPMTPGAGGADTQYF. In DNA, the CDR3 is TGTGCCAGCTCACCAATGACCCCCGGGGCGGGGGGGGCAGATACGCAGTATTTT.

This sequence joins TRBV29-1 and TRBJ2-7, with D possibly matching TRBD2 (5 bases). V shed 0 bases and J shed 4 bases, with 10 bases lying between them. From germline, CDR1 is SQVTM and CDR2 ANQGSEA. The CDR3 has 13 residues. The CDR3 here is CSVEEEGGYEQYF. The CDR3 region has the DNA TGCAGCGTTGAAGAAGAGGGTGGGTACGAGCAGTACTTC.

The chain combines TRBV7-9 with TRBJ1-2; TRBD1 matches at 12 bases. The germline V gene encodes CDR1 SEHNR and CDR2 FQNEAQ (reference sequence). The junction had 10 bases not matched to a gene; V was cut back by 4 bases and J by 7 bases. The CDR3 totals 16 residues. CDR3 protein: CASSSGTGGEYGGYTF. CDR3 sequence (DNA): TGTGCCAGCAGCTCCGGGACAGGGGGCGAATATGGTGGCTACACCTTC.

This clone was seen more than once but under ten times. The V and J genes are TRBV6-1 and TRBJ1-2; 7 bases are a match to TRBD1. The CDR3 length is 16 residues. V lost 0 bases, J lost 1 base, and 5 bases stayed unmatched. The germline CDR1 and CDR2 sequences are MNHNS and SASEGT. This CDR3 is CASSEAGDRVNYGYTF. Written as DNA, the CDR3 is TGTGCCAGCAGTGAAGCCGGGGACAGAGTTAACTATGGCTACACCTTC.

This chain links TRBV29-1 with TRBJ1-2, with D possibly being TRBD1 (5 bases). V gave up 7 bases and J gave up 1 base, with 13 bases separating them. The CDR3 totals 13 residues. Germline lookup yields CDR1 SQVTM and CDR2 ANQGSEA. The CDR3: CSGGGIGNYGYTF. The DNA of the CDR3 is TGCAGCGGGGGGGGAATCGGTAACTATGGCTACACCTTC. The variable domain in full, with the rest retrieved from reference TRBV29-1 and TRBJ1-2, is SAVISQKPSRDICQRGTSLTIQCQVDSQVTMMFWYRQQPGQSLTLIATANQGSEATYESGFVIDKFPISRPNLTFSTLTVSNMSPEDSSIYLCSGGGIGNYGYTFGSGTRLTVV.

The chain employs TRBV28 and TRBJ1-5; 9 bases line up with TRBD1. This CDR3 has 15 amino acids. With V trimmed by 5 bases and J by 3 bases, 5 bases remained unmatched. Germline V CDR1 and CDR2: MDHEN, SYDVKM. CDR3 region: CASSNGQGNNQPQHF. DNA for the CDR3: TGTGCCAGCAGTAATGGACAGGGGAACAATCAGCCCCAGCATTTT. Looking up the rest from reference TRBV28 and TRBJ1-5 gives the full variable domain: DVKVTQSSRYLVKRTGEKVFLECVQDMDHENMFWYRQDPGLGLRLIYFSYDVKMKEKGDIPEGYSVSREKKERFSLILESASTNQTSMYLCASSNGQGNNQPQHFGDGTRLSIL.

The CDR3 DNA reads as TGTGCCACCAGCAGCGGGACAGGGGATTACTACGAGCAGTACTTC. Amino acid sequence: CATSSGTGDYYEQYF. The chain uses TRBV15 and TRBJ2-7; TRBD1 aligns across 10 bases. Germline V gene lookup returns CDR1 LNHNV and CDR2 YYDKDF (reference sequence). The CDR3 covers 15 residues. V lost 3 bases, J lost 3 bases, and 5 bases stayed unmatched.

The V and J genes are TRBV11-2 and TRBJ2-7; TRBD1 matches at 9 bases. CDR1 is SGHAT, CDR2 FQNNGV, per germline. CDR3 length: 16 residues. The V and J ends lost 0 bases and 2 bases, in that order; junction bases with no gene match: 5. The CDR3 sequence: CASSLDTGGLTYEQYF. The CDR3 DNA reads TGTGCCAGCAGCTTAGACACAGGGGGCTTAACCTACGAGCAGTACTTC.

The chain links TRBV10-3 to TRBJ2-6, with D uncertain. V was pared by 4 bases and J by 4 bases, with 11 bases between. The CDR3 totals 15 residues. CDR1 is ENHRY and CDR2 is SYGVKD in the germline V gene. CDR3 loop: CAISVGRGGANVLTF. The CDR3 nucleotides are TGTGCCATCAGTGTCGGCAGAGGAGGGGCCAACGTCCTGACTTTC.

The chain has TRBV10-1 and TRBJ1-1; D remains unclear. The CDR3 covers 14 residues. From germline, CDR1 is WNHNN and CDR2 SYGVQD (reference sequence). V lost 6 bases to trimming and J lost 7 bases, with 18 bases between them. The CDR3 sequence is CASSQEDGRYEAFF. Here the CDR3 DNA reads TGCGCCAGCAGCCAGGAGGACGGACGGTATGAAGCTTTCTTT.

This clone was counted a single time. V gene TRBV11-2 combines with J gene TRBJ2-7, with 10 positions matching TRBD2. The CDR3 is 16 residues long. Germline CDR1 reads SGHAT; CDR2 reads FQNNGV. The J segment lost 4 bases and the V segment lost 1 base, leaving 7 bases of the junction unmatched. The CDR3 coding sequence is TGTGCCAGCAGCTTAGGTCGCTCAGCGGGAGGGTACGAGCAGTACTTC. Its protein product is CASSLGRSAGGYEQYF.

For this clone: Other nucleotide sequences in the sample specify the same CDR3. CDR3 sequence: CASSINRGQGYGYTF. The CDR3 DNA is TGTGCCAGCAGTATAAACAGGGGGCAAGGCTACGGCTACACCTTC. V is TRBV27 and J is TRBJ1-2; 9 bases map to TRBD1. Germline V lookup: CDR1 MNHEY, CDR2 SMNVEV (reference sequence). The trim removed 5 bases at V and 8 bases at J, leaving 12 bases unmatched. The CDR3 is 15 amino acids.

V usage is TRBV7-9 and J usage is TRBJ2-1; tentatively, D is TRBD2 (6 bases). The CDR3 has 14 amino acids. Germline CDR1 reads SEHNR; CDR2 reads FQNEAQ (reference sequence). Trimming removed 4 bases at V and 1 base at J, with 8 bases between. The CDR3 DNA reads TGTGCCAGCAGCTCCGGGACTTCCTACAATGAGCAGTTCTTC. Its translation is CASSSGTSYNEQFF.

The gene calls are TRBV19 and TRBJ2-7; possibly TRBD2 for D (5 bases). Germline V gene sequence: CDR1 LNHDA, CDR2 SQIVND (reference sequence). This CDR3 is built from 14 residues. V was pared by 1 base and J by 2 bases, with 9 bases between. The CDR3 loop is CASSIGGSTYEQYF. CDR3 coding DNA: TGTGCCAGTAGTATAGGTGGGAGTACCTACGAGCAGTACTTC.